A single T cell receptor beta chain is shown here with its context. Germline CDR1 and CDR2: SQVTM and ANQGSEA. V lost 5 bases and J lost 8; bases outside the gene matches: 9. The CDR3 runs to 13 residues. TCR beta CDR3 sequences were amplified from RNA transcripts. The HTBI primer set was used in a first-round RT-PCR of the TCR CDR3. TCRdb independently ran MiXCR on the multiplex PCR reads; one entry per CDR3 protein. The sample has around 300,000 distinct CDR3 sequences, about an eighth seen once. This entry belongs to a study of T cells in Graves' hyperthyroidism and ophthalmopathy. Diagnostic decisions used clinical symptoms, serum thyroxine and TRAb, thyroid ultrasound and orbital computed tomography. PBMCs stemmed from less than 13 ml fresh peripheral blood.

The rearrangement links TRBV29-1 to TRBJ2-3; 8 bases map to TRBD2. Sequencing used blood. The source of this sequence is a woman younger than 45 with Graves' hyperthyroidism that later progressed to Graves' ophthalmopathy. CDR3 sequence (DNA): TGCAGCGTTCCCGGGGGGGCCACGGGTACGCAGTATTTT. Residues: CSVPGGATGTQYF.